The 30 T cell receptor beta chains in this list originate from one sample, sequenced in a study of human T cells and chemical hapten exposure. Documented time point: healthy volunteer bleed at 6 weeks. From whole blood left unfractionated, total RNA was extracted. TCRdb re-derived calls from the RACE reads in MiXCR, one entry per CDR3 protein. Altogether 60,000 to 90,000 distinct CDR3 sequences are present, 8.6% being singletons, with the ten largest covering 1.7%. The material sequenced was whole blood. These receptors came from a female donor in good health. Some clones in this sample may be carry-over from other donors' samples.

This clonotype was seen a few times. V usage is TRBV28 and J usage is TRBJ1-6; D unclear. The CDR3 sequence is 15 residues long. From germline, CDR1 is MDHEN and CDR2 SYDVKM. V lost 4 bases to trimming and J lost 7 bases, with 14 bases between them. The CDR3 DNA follows: TGTGCCAGCAGTTCTTTGATGGGTTGGAATTCACCCCTCCACTTT. This codes for CASSSLMGWNSPLHF.

The rearrangement links TRBV6-5 to TRBJ2-7, with TRBD2 matching 8 bases. Trimming took 6 bases from V and 5 from J; bases not matched to a gene: 12. The germline V gene encodes CDR1 MNHEY and CDR2 SVGAGI. The CDR3 loop spans 15 amino acids. In nucleotides, the CDR3 is TGTGCCAGCAGGTCTCCGGGGGGGCCTACCGACGAGCAGTACTTC. It is translated as CASRSPGGPTDEQYF.

Turning to this clonotype: A much larger clone lies a single base off, so this may be a read error. The chain is built from TRBV20-1 and TRBJ2-3, with 7 bases lining up with TRBD2. The germline V gene encodes CDR1 DFQATT and CDR2 SNEGSKA (reference sequence). V lost 3 bases, J lost 4 bases, and 7 bases stayed unmatched. This CDR3 is built from 14 residues. The CDR3 loop reads CSARTSLESDTQYF. CDR3 DNA: TGCAGTGCTAGGACTAGCCTCGAGTCAGATACGCAGTATTTT.

This clonotype turned up a few times. The chain is built from TRBV12-3 or TRBV12-4 and TRBJ1-1; D unresolved. This CDR3 contains 13 residues. V was clipped by 10 bases and J by 5 bases, with 17 bases between them. The CDR3 sequence: CATTSPFRTEAFF. CDR3 DNA sequence: TGTGCCACCACATCGCCGTTTCGGACTGAAGCTTTCTTT.

In this sample, this clonotype turned up a few times. The rearrangement links TRBV29-1 to TRBJ2-5; tentatively, D is TRBD1 or TRBD2 (5 bases each). Trimming stripped 6 bases from V and 2 bases from J, with 13 bases between. Germline V gives CDR1 SQVTM, CDR2 ANQGSEA. The CDR3 is made up of 13 amino acids. This CDR3 reads CSVLGTAQETQYF. CDR3 nucleotides: TGCAGCGTGCTTGGGACGGCACAAGAGACCCAGTACTTC.

This clonotype showed up just a few times. Without the conserved terminal phenylalanine or tryptophan, this CDR3 likely stems from a read error. Because the CDR3's place on the DNA is in doubt, the DNA is left out and the CDR3 is given as listed by TCRdb. The chain links TRBV28 to TRBJ1-3; TRBD1, as called in the table, went unchecked against the DNA. The length of the CDR3 is 13 amino acids, counting both ends. Germline lookup yields CDR1 MDHEN and CDR2 SYDVKM. The CDR3 spells CASSSSRDSALLS.

This clonotype was observed at least ten times. In DNA, the CDR3 is TGTGCCAGCAGCCAAGATGGACAGCCCCTCTCTGGAAACACCATATATTTT. Translated: CASSQDGQPLSGNTIYF. The chain combines TRBV3-1 with TRBJ1-3; tentative D call: TRBD1 (6 bases). The CDR3 sequence is 17 residues long. Germline V gene data show CDR1 as LGHDT and CDR2 as YNNKEL (reference sequence). V lost 0 bases to trimming and J lost 0 bases, with 12 bases between them. The whole variable domain, filled in from reference TRBV3-1 and TRBJ1-3, reads DTAVSQTPKYLVTQMGNDKSIKCEQNLGHDTMYWYKQDSKKFLKIMFSYNNKELIINETVPNRFSPKSPDKAHLNLHINSLELGDSAVYFCASSQDGQPLSGNTIYFGEGSWLTVV.

Regarding this clonotype: One base away lies a much larger clone, so this may be a sequencing read error. This chain connects TRBV6-4 to TRBJ1-5; D gene uncertain. Per germline, CDR1 MRHNA and CDR2 SNTAGT. The CDR3 contains 13 residues. CDR3 sequence (DNA): TGTGCCAGCAGTGAGGTCCCTCGTCAGCCCCAGAATTTT. Its translation is CASSEVPRQPQNF.

This clonotype appeared many times. The chain links TRBV29-1 to TRBJ2-1, with 7 bases matching TRBD2. Trimming took 8 bases from V and 8 from J; bases not matched to a gene: 21. CDR1 SQVTM and CDR2 ANQGSEA come from the germline V gene. The CDR3 has 16 residues. The CDR3 region is CSSLPPNFAGDDEQFF. The CDR3 coding sequence is TGCAGCTCGCTCCCCCCTAACTTCGCGGGGGATGATGAGCAGTTCTTC.

The CDR3 protein is CASSQDQWGVGELFF. In DNA, the CDR3 is TGCGCCAGCAGCCAAGATCAGTGGGGTGTCGGGGAGCTGTTTTTT. The chain employs TRBV4-3 and TRBJ2-2; no firm D call. Germline lookup yields CDR1 LGHNA and CDR2 YSLEER. V was shortened by 0 bases and J by 7 bases, with 12 bases between the two germline ends. This CDR3 is 15 amino acids long.

The rearrangement joins TRBV7-2 to TRBJ1-5; tentative D call: TRBD1 (6 bases). This CDR3 has 14 amino acids. V gave up 7 bases and J gave up 5 bases, with 15 bases separating them. Germline V CDR1 and CDR2: SGHTA, FQGNSA. The CDR3 region has the DNA TGTGCCAGCAACACAGACAGGACCTATCAGCCCCAGCATTTT. As protein: CASNTDRTYQPQHF.

In this sample, this clonotype turned up many times. The rearrangement links TRBV29-1 to TRBJ1-2, with a possible D match to TRBD1 (5 bases). Germline V gene data show CDR1 as SQVTM and CDR2 as ANQGSEA. Deletions cut 4 bases from V and 8 bases from J, with 23 bases between. The CDR3 spans 15 residues. The CDR3 reads CSVVAGTLLEEGYTF. The CDR3 bases are TGCAGCGTTGTTGCCGGGACTCTTCTGGAGGAGGGCTACACCTTC.

This clonotype was detected ten times or more. The J gene is TRBJ2-1, the V gene TRBV12-3 or TRBV12-4; no clear D. There are 12 residues in the CDR3. V shed 3 bases and J shed 12 bases, with 12 bases lying between them. The CDR3 sequence: CASSLGYVGQFF. CDR3 nucleotide sequence: TGTGCCAGCAGTTTGGGTTATGTGGGGCAGTTCTTC.

A word on this clonotype: A much larger clonotype is one base distant, so this may be a read error. The V and J genes are TRBV10-3 and TRBJ2-7; 10 nucleotides align to TRBD2. The CDR3 sequence is 15 residues long. Germline-derived CDR1 and CDR2 are ENHRY and SYGVKD. In DNA, the CDR3 is TGTGCCAACAGTGTCTCGAGCGGGGGGGCGGCTGAGCAGTACTTC. It encodes CANSVSSGGAAEQYF.

The rearrangement links TRBV9 to TRBJ2-1; D call uncertain. The CDR3 extends over 15 amino acids. With 0 bases removed from V and 4 bases from J, the gap between germline ends came to 11 bases. Germline-derived CDR1 and CDR2 are SGDLS and YYNGEE. Here the CDR3 reads CASSVERWTYNEQFF. In DNA form, the CDR3 reads TGTGCCAGCAGCGTAGAACGTTGGACGTACAATGAGCAGTTCTTC.

This clonotype was picked up a small number of times. The genes are TRBV27 and TRBJ1-6; no firm D call. V was clipped by 5 bases and J by 14 bases, with 16 bases between them. The CDR3 sequence is 13 residues long. Germline loops: CDR1 MNHEY, CDR2 SMNVEV (reference sequence). DNA for the CDR3: TGTGCCAGCAGTCTCAACAGTGTACAATCCCTCCACTTT. This gives the protein CASSLNSVQSLHF.

The rearrangement links TRBV10-3 to TRBJ1-2; D gene ambiguous. The CDR3 extends over 16 amino acids. Germline CDR1 reads ENHRY; CDR2 reads SYGVKD. Trimming shortened V by 3 bases and J by 8 bases, and 22 bases separated the two germline ends. The CDR3, as DNA: TGTGCCATCAGTGAAGGTCCTGGCGGGTGTGTGGACGGCTACACCTTC. Protein: CAISEGPGGCVDGYTF.

V usage is TRBV2 and J usage is TRBJ1-4, with D uncertain. V was cut by 3 bases and J by 8 bases, with 7 bases left in between. The CDR3 has 12 residues. CDR1 is SNHLY, CDR2 FYNNEI, per germline. CDR3 DNA sequence: TGTGCCAGCAGTGAGGGCAGAGAAAAACTGTTTTTT. Protein sequence: CASSEGREKLFF.

This clonotype has ten or more counts. The chain joins TRBV12-3 or TRBV12-4 to TRBJ1-2; the match to TRBD1 covers 11 bases. The CDR3 is 15 amino acids. The V and J ends lost 5 bases and 2 bases, in that order; junction bases with no gene match: 4. CDR3 sequence (DNA): TGTGCCAGCAGTCCACGGACAGGGGGCAACTATGGCTACACCTTC. As protein: CASSPRTGGNYGYTF.

This clonotype has a count of ten or more. The V gene is TRBV10-3, the J gene TRBJ2-4; D may correspond to TRBD1 or TRBD2 (6 bases each). V was trimmed by 10 bases and J by 13 bases, leaving 17 bases between them. The CDR3 loop spans 11 amino acids. Germline CDR1 reads ENHRY; CDR2 reads SYGVKD. The DNA for the CDR3 is TGTGCCACCCAGGAGGGGGTAGAGCAGTACTTC. It is translated as CATQEGVEQYF.

This clonotype was detected many times. The chain carries TRBV29-1 and TRBJ2-3, with D uncertain. Germline assignment: CDR1 SQVTM and CDR2 ANQGSEA. The CDR3 is made up of 11 amino acids. V was pared by 3 bases and J by 3 bases, with 4 bases between. DNA of the CDR3: TGCAGCGTTGATACAACAGATACGCAGTATTTT. Amino acids: CSVDTTDTQYF.

This clonotype showed up just a few times. Its ends do not fully match the called genes, so a read error is possible. The gene calls are TRBV12-3 or TRBV12-4 and TRBJ2-4; D gene unclear. CDR3 length equals 12 residues. CDR3 residues: CASSPLPSPVSF. CDR3 DNA sequence: TGTGCCAGCAGCCCACTACCCAGTCCAGTGTCCTTC.

This clonotype was seen many times. This rearrangement joins TRBV9 to TRBJ1-6; TRBD1 agrees at 9 bases. The V gene end was trimmed by 0 bases and the J gene end by 7 bases; junction bases not matched to a gene: 5. The germline CDR1 and CDR2 sequences are SGDLS and YYNGEE. The CDR3 consists of 16 residues. The CDR3 coding sequence is TGTGCCAGCAGCGTAGCAGAACAGGGGGCGAATTCACCCCTCCACTTT. Translating gives CASSVAEQGANSPLHF.

This clonotype appeared many times. This chain connects TRBV5-1 to TRBJ2-3; maybe TRBD2 (6 bases). Germline assignment: CDR1 SGHRS and CDR2 YFSETQ. The CDR3 contains 14 residues. The ends were cut back, 2 bases at V and 5 bases at J, with 12 bases in the middle. In DNA form, the CDR3 reads TGCGCCAGCAGCTTAGCGGGCTGGGGAGATACGCAGTATTTT. Protein product: CASSLAGWGDTQYF.

This clonotype has just a few counts. The chain is built from TRBV18 and TRBJ2-7, with 9 nucleotides matching TRBD1. Germline-derived CDR1 and CDR2 are KGHSH and LQKENI. This CDR3 spans 18 amino acids. Trimming took 1 base from V and 5 from J; bases not matched to a gene: 15. Written as DNA, the CDR3 is TGTGCCAGCTCACCACGGGGAACAACAGGGGGCCAAAGGAACGAGCAGTACTTC. This encodes CASSPRGTTGGQRNEQYF.

In its sample, this clonotype was seen many times. The rearrangement joins TRBV20-1 to TRBJ2-7; TRBD2 might be the D (6 bases). CDR1 is DFQATT and CDR2 is SNEGSKA in the germline V gene (reference sequence). V lost 3 bases to trimming and J lost 6 bases, with 18 bases between them. CDR3 length: 14 amino acids. CDR3 in DNA: TGCAGTGCTAGCTGGGACTTCAAGTCGTCCGAGCAGTACTTC. It codes for CSASWDFKSSEQYF.

This clonotype was observed a few times. The CDR3 spells CASSFGLMRGVGQGTETQYF. The CDR3 DNA sequence: TGTGCCAGCAGCTTCGGTTTAATGCGAGGAGTCGGGCAGGGTACGGAGACCCAGTACTTC. The chain carries TRBV7-3 and TRBJ2-5, with TRBD1 as a possible D gene (5 bases). The ends were cut back, 3 bases at V and 5 bases at J, with 31 bases in the middle. This CDR3 is 20 amino acids long. Germline-derived CDR1 and CDR2 are SGHTA and FQGTGA.

A few counts support this clonotype. This chain joins TRBV2 and TRBJ1-5; perhaps TRBD1 as D (5 bases). Trimming removed 7 bases at V and 0 bases at J, with 13 bases between. CDR3 size: 15 residues. The V gene's germline CDR1 is SNHLY and CDR2 FYNNEI. The CDR3 DNA reads as TGTGCCAGCAAGGGCACAGGATATAGCAATCAGCCCCAGCATTTT. Translation gives CASKGTGYSNQPQHF.

The sample holds many counts of this clonotype. This chain connects TRBV6-5 to TRBJ2-5; D ambiguous. CDR1 MNHEY and CDR2 SVGAGI come from the germline V gene. The germline V and J ends were trimmed by 2 bases and 5 bases, with 12 bases remaining between them. This CDR3 has 14 residues. The DNA for the CDR3 is TGTGCCAGCAGTTACAGTAGGACCGGGGAGACCCAGTACTTC. This gives the protein CASSYSRTGETQYF.

This clonotype was seen ten or more times. The rearrangement uses TRBV7-2 and TRBJ2-1, with 8 bases lining up with TRBD2. The CDR3 spans 17 residues. V gave up 4 bases and J gave up 1 base; unmatched junction bases: 9. Germline-derived CDR1 and CDR2 are SGHTA and FQGNSA. The CDR3 here is CASSSPGTSASYNEQFF. In nucleotides, the CDR3 is TGTGCCAGCAGCTCGCCCGGGACTAGTGCTTCCTACAATGAGCAGTTCTTC.